The 26 T cell receptor beta chains in this list originate from one sample, sequenced in a study of blood T cell repertoires in COVID-19. Sequencing used immunoSEQ multiplex PCR; TCRdb keeps in-frame clones, though not all of them. The sample shows about 140,000 clones, more than 60% of them seen only once. Material for sequencing was peripheral blood. These receptors were obtained from a man over 45 with acute or convalescent COVID-19.

The chain has TRBV11-2 and TRBJ2-1; 7 positions match TRBD2. This CDR3 has 11 amino acids. Trimming removed 6 bases from V and 7 bases from J; junction bases left unmatched: 0. Germline assignment: CDR1 SGHAT and CDR2 FQNNGV. Here the CDR3 reads CASRGGNEQFF. For the CDR3, the DNA is TGTGCCAGCAGGGGGGGGAATGAGCAGTTCTTC. Full variable domain (outside the CDR3, taken from reference TRBV11-2 and TRBJ2-1): EAGVAQSPRYKIIEKRQSVAFWCNPISGHATLYWYQQILGQGPKLLIQFQNNGVVDDSQLPKDRFSAERLKGVDSTLKIQPAKLEDSAVYLCASRGGNEQFFGPGTRLTVL.

The J gene is TRBJ1-2, the V gene TRBV6-5; D unresolved. Germline V CDR1 and CDR2: MNHEY, SVGAGI. The length of the CDR3 is 12 residues. Trimming took off 0 bases at V and 7 bases at J, with 6 bases between the two ends. CDR3 bases: TGTGCCAGCAGTTACTCTAGGAGTGGCTACACCTTC. This gives the protein CASSYSRSGYTF.

The chain is built from TRBV19 and TRBJ1-5, with 8 bases lining up with TRBD1. J lost 9 bases, V lost 3 bases, and 7 bases had no gene match. Germline loops: CDR1 LNHDA, CDR2 SQIVND (reference sequence). The CDR3 has 14 residues. The CDR3, as DNA: TGTGCCAGTAGTATTACAGGGGGTGGGGGGCCCCAGCATTTT. Amino acid sequence: CASSITGGGGPQHF.

V and J are TRBV5-6 and TRBJ1-2, with D hard to call. This CDR3 region has 16 residues. The V end was cut by 4 bases, the J end by 1 base, with 17 bases between. Looked up from germline, CDR1 is SGHDT and CDR2 is YYEEEE. CDR3 coding DNA: TGTGCCAGCAGCCTCGGTGGATCAGGACTTAACTATGGCTACACCTTC. Amino acid sequence: CASSLGGSGLNYGYTF.

This clone was recorded once. The chain combines TRBV10-2 with TRBJ1-4; D is unclear. The CDR3 is 13 amino acids. The V gene's germline CDR1 is WSHSY and CDR2 SAAADI. V shed 10 bases and J shed 12 bases, with 21 bases lying between them. The CDR3 bases are TGCGCCACCACCCCCCGGGGAGGGTCGGAACTGTTTTTT. This sequence encodes CATTPRGGSELFF.

The chain carries TRBV11-2 and TRBJ1-5; the match to TRBD1 covers 8 bases. This CDR3 has 17 residues. Germline CDR1 SGHAT, CDR2 FQNNGV. J gave up 2 bases and V 5 bases, and 11 bases lay outside the gene matches. This chain's CDR3 is CASSPYGQGRRNQPQHF. The CDR3 DNA follows: TGTGCCAGCAGCCCCTACGGACAGGGTAGGCGCAATCAGCCCCAGCATTTT.

V and J are TRBV7-3 and TRBJ1-1; the D gene is possibly TRBD1 (6 bases). Germline CDR1 reads SGHTA; CDR2 reads FQGTGA. V was trimmed by 5 bases and J by 1 base, leaving 8 bases between them. This CDR3 contains 13 residues. CDR3 DNA: TGTGCCAGCAGCATGGACAGGAACACTGAAGCTTTCTTT. Its translation is CASSMDRNTEAFF.

The rearrangement joins TRBV19 to TRBJ1-1; TRBD1 matches 7 bases. There are 15 residues in the CDR3. The germline gives CDR1 LNHDA, CDR2 SQIVND (reference sequence). The J segment lost 6 bases and the V segment lost 4 bases, leaving 11 bases of the junction unmatched. The CDR3 protein is CASSRGGQAGAEAFF. CDR3 DNA sequence: TGTGCCAGTAGTAGGGGTGGACAGGCGGGCGCTGAAGCTTTCTTT.

This chain joins TRBV11-2 and TRBJ2-3, with 7 nucleotides matching TRBD2. Germline trimming cut 6 bases from V and 1 base from J; bases unmatched to any gene: 4. Germline lookup yields CDR1 SGHAT and CDR2 FQNNGV. The CDR3 runs 14 residues. This chain's CDR3 is CASRRLAGTDTQYF. For the CDR3, the DNA is TGTGCCAGCAGAAGACTAGCCGGCACAGATACGCAGTATTTT.

This clone came up once. The chain couples TRBV30 to TRBJ1-1; tentative D call: TRBD1 (5 bases). The CDR3 runs 15 residues. In germline, CDR1 is GTSNPN, CDR2 SVGIG (reference sequence). The ends were cut back, 1 base at V and 1 base at J, with 13 bases in the middle. The CDR3 region is CAWSDRRRGNTEAFF. CDR3 in DNA: TGTGCCTGGAGTGATCGTCGGAGGGGGAACACTGAAGCTTTCTTT.

The sample holds one count of this clone. CDR3 amino acids: CASSSLQSFALHF. CDR3 in DNA: TGTGCCAGCAGCTCCCTACAGTCTTTCGCCCTCCACTTT. This chain links TRBV5-6 with TRBJ1-6; D remains ambiguous. The V and J ends lost 3 bases and 14 bases respectively, with 15 bases between them. The germline V gene has CDR1 SGHDT and CDR2 YYEEEE. The CDR3 extends over 13 amino acids.

Remarks on this clone: Distinct nucleotide sequences in the sample also encode this CDR3. This sequence joins TRBV5-1 and TRBJ1-1; no firm D call. The CDR3 runs to 13 residues. V lost 0 bases and J lost 4, with 7 bases in between. Per germline, CDR1 SGHRS and CDR2 YFSETQ. The CDR3 sequence is CASSLDGSTEAFF. The CDR3 DNA is TGCGCCAGCAGCTTGGATGGCAGCACTGAAGCTTTCTTT.

J is TRBJ1-1 and V is TRBV4-1; weak D call: TRBD1 (6 bases). The CDR3 contains 13 residues. Trimming left V 1 base short and J 4 bases short, with 7 bases between. Looked up from germline, CDR1 is MGHRA and CDR2 is YSYEKL. The CDR3 DNA reads TGCGCCAGCAGCCAAGTACAGGGCACTGAAGCTTTCTTT. It translates to CASSQVQGTEAFF.

The gene calls are TRBV21-1 and TRBJ2-7; the tabulated D call, TRBD1, remains unverified against the DNA. TRBV21-1 corresponds to a pseudogene. This CDR3 comprises 16 residues. The DNA of the CDR3 is TGTGCCAGCAGCAAACCGGACAGACAAACAAAATACGAGCAGTACGTC. Translating gives CASSKPDRQTKYEQYV.

The rearrangement links TRBV6-5 to TRBJ2-2; possible D gene TRBD2, 6 bases. The CDR3 extends over 15 amino acids. Germline V CDR1 and CDR2: MNHEY, SVGAGI. Trimming removed 6 bases from V and 5 bases from J, with 16 bases in between. CDR3 nucleotide sequence: TGTGCCAGCAGACAAACACGGGGGAGGACCGGGGAGCTGTTTTTT. This sequence encodes CASRQTRGRTGELFF.

This CDR3 is CASSENRVGYEQYV. DNA of the CDR3: TGTGCCAGCAGTGAAAACAGGGTTGGCTACGAGCAGTACGTC. V usage is TRBV6-1 and J usage is TRBJ2-7; maybe TRBD1 (6 bases). V lost 2 bases to trimming and J lost 3 bases, with 11 bases between them. CDR1 is MNHNS and CDR2 is SASEGT in the germline V gene. The length of the CDR3 is 14 residues.

The chain uses TRBV18 and TRBJ1-6; TRBD1 matches at 9 bases. CDR3 length: 13 amino acids. In germline, CDR1 is KGHSH, CDR2 LQKENI. The V segment lost 6 bases and the J segment 9 bases; nucleotides outside the gene matches: 3. The CDR3 region is CASSTGGVSPLHF. The CDR3 nucleotides read TGTGCCAGCTCGACAGGGGGAGTTTCACCCCTCCACTTT.

The genes are TRBV30 and TRBJ1-6, with 7 bases matching TRBD1. Germline CDR1 is GTSNPN and CDR2 is SVGIG (reference sequence). Germline trimming cut 2 bases from V and 7 bases from J; bases unmatched to any gene: 11. This CDR3 comprises 16 residues. Here the CDR3 DNA reads TGTGCCTGGAGTATAGCTTCAGGACAGGCCAATTCACCCCTCCACTTT. This translates into CAWSIASGQANSPLHF.

The rearrangement joins TRBV28 to TRBJ2-1; 7 nucleotides match TRBD1. CDR3 length equals 14 residues. Germline V gene data show CDR1 as MDHEN and CDR2 as SYDVKM. Germline trimming cut 3 bases from V and 8 bases from J; bases unmatched to any gene: 7. CDR3 residues: CASSLRGQLDEQFF. CDR3 in DNA: TGTGCCAGCAGTTTGAGGGGACAGTTAGATGAGCAGTTCTTC. The whole variable domain, filled in from reference TRBV28 and TRBJ2-1, reads DVKVTQSSRYLVKRTGEKVFLECVQDMDHENMFWYRQDPGLGLRLIYFSYDVKMKEKGDIPEGYSVSREKKERFSLILESASTNQTSMYLCASSLRGQLDEQFFGPGTRLTVL.

This clone was seen just once. The chain links TRBV5-6 to TRBJ2-5; 10 bases match TRBD2. There are 15 residues in the CDR3. Trimming took 2 bases from V and 7 from J; bases not matched to a gene: 8. CDR1 and CDR2 from the germline V gene are SGHDT and YYEEEE. CDR3 nucleotides: TGTGCCAGCAGCTTCGATAGCGGGGGGCCAGGGACCCAGTACTTC. Protein: CASSFDSGGPGTQYF.

The chain links TRBV4-2 to TRBJ1-5; TRBD1 might be the D (6 bases). The germline gives CDR1 LGHNA, CDR2 YNFKEQ. V lost 2 bases to trimming and J lost 5 bases, with 16 bases between them. The CDR3 contains 16 residues. CDR3 region: CASSQFDRLDYQPQHF. In nucleotides, the CDR3 is TGTGCCAGCAGCCAATTCGACAGGTTGGATTATCAGCCCCAGCATTTT.

CDR3 coding DNA: TGTGCCAGCAGCGTAGACAGGGCAGATCAGCCCCAGCATTTT. Its translation is CASSVDRADQPQHF. This chain connects TRBV7-9 to TRBJ1-5; 7 bases fit TRBD1. Germline CDR1 SEHNR, CDR2 FQNEAQ (reference sequence). The CDR3 has 14 amino acids. Losses at the gene ends were 5 bases for V and 5 bases for J; bases not matched to a gene: 6.

The chain links TRBV5-1 to TRBJ1-1; D might be TRBD1 (5 bases). CDR1 SGHRS and CDR2 YFSETQ come from the germline V gene. V dropped 0 bases and J dropped 4 bases, with 10 bases sitting between them. The CDR3 consists of 14 residues. CDR3 region: CASSLVEGLTEAFF. CDR3 coding DNA: TGCGCCAGCAGCTTGGTTGAGGGACTCACTGAAGCTTTCTTT.

The chain uses TRBV2 and TRBJ1-5; D gene unclear. Between the trimmed V and J ends, which lost 7 bases and 4 bases, there was a span of 11 bases. Germline assignment: CDR1 SNHLY and CDR2 FYNNEI. This CDR3 is 13 amino acids long. CDR3 bases: TGTGCCAGCATTTCAGGAAGGAATCAGCCCCAGCATTTT. Translating gives CASISGRNQPQHF.

V gene TRBV12-3 or TRBV12-4 combines with J gene TRBJ1-5; no reliable D call. Trimming left V 6 bases short and J 7 bases short, with 13 bases between. This CDR3 has 13 residues. The CDR3, as DNA: TGTGCCAGCAGCCTACAGCCTGGACAGCCCCAGCATTTT. Translating gives CASSLQPGQPQHF.

The chain links TRBV7-3 to TRBJ2-3; possible D gene TRBD2, 5 bases. This CDR3 is built from 14 residues. V dropped 0 bases and J dropped 1 base, with 5 bases sitting between them. CDR1 is SGHTA and CDR2 is FQGTGA in the germline V gene. For the CDR3, the DNA is TGTGCCAGCAGCTTAACTAGCGGCACAGATACGCAGTATTTT. As protein: CASSLTSGTDTQYF. Based on the CDR3 plus reference TRBV7-3 and TRBJ2-3, the full variable domain is GAGVSQTPSNKVTEKGKYVELRCDPISGHTALYWYRQSLGQGPEFLIYFQGTGAADDSGLPNDRFFAVRPEGSVSTLKIQRTERGDSAVYLCASSLTSGTDTQYFGPGTRLTVL.